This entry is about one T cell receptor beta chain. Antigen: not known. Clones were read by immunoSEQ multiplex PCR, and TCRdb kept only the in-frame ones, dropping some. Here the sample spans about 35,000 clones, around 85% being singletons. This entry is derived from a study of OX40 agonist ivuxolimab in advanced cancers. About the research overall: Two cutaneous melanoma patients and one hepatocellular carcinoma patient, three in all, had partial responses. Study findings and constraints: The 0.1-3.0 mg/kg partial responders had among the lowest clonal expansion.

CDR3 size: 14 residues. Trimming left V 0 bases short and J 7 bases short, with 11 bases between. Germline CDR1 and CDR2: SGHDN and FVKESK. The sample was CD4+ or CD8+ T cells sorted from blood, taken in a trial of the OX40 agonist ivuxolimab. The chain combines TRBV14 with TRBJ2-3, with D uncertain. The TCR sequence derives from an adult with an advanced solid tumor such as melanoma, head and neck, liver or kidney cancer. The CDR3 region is CASSQDILVNTQYF. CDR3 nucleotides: TGTGCCAGCAGCCAAGACATCCTGGTGAATACGCAGTATTTT. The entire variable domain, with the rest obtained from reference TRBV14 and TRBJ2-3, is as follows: EAGVTQFPSHSVIEKGQTVTLRCDPISGHDNLYWYRRVMGKEIKFLLHFVKESKQDESGMPNNRFLAERTGGTYSTLKVQPAELEDSGVYFCASSQDILVNTQYFGPGTRLTVL.